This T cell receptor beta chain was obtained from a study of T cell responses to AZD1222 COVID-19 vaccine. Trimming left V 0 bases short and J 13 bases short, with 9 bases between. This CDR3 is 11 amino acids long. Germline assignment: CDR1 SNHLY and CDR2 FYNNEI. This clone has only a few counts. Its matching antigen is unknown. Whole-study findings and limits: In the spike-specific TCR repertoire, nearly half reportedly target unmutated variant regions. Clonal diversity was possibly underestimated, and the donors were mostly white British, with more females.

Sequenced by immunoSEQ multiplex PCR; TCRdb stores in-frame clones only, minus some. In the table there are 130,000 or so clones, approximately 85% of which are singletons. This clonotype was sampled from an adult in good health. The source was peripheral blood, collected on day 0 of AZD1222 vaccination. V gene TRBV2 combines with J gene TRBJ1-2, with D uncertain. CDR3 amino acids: CASSEAAVFTF. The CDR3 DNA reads TGTGCCAGCAGTGAAGCGGCAGTTTTCACCTTC.